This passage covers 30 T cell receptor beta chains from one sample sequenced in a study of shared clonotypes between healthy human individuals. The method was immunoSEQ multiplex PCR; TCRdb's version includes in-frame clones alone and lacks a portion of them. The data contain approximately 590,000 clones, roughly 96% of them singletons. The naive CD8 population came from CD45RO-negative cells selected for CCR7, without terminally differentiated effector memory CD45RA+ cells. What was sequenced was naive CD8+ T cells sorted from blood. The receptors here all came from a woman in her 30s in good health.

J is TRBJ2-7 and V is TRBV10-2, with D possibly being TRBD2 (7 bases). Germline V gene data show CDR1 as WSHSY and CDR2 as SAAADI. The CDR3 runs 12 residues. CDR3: CAAAGGLYEQYF. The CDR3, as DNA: TGCGCGGCAGCCGGGGGGCTGTACGAGCAGTACTTC.

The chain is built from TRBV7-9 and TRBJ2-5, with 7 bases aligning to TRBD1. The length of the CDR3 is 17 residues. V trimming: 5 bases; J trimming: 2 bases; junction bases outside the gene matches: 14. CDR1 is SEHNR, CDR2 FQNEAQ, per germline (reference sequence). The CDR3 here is CASSPVLTGPDQETQYF. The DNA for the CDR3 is TGTGCCAGCAGCCCGGTCTTGACAGGGCCAGATCAAGAGACCCAGTACTTC.

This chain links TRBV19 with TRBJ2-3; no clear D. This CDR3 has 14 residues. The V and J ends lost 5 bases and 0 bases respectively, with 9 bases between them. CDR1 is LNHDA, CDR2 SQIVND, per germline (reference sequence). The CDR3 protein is CASSFGTSTDTQYF. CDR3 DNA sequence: TGTGCCAGTAGTTTTGGTACGAGCACAGATACGCAGTATTTT.

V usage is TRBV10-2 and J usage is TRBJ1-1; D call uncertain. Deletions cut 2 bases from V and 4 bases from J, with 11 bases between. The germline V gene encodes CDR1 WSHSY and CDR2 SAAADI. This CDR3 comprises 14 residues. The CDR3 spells CASSETFAGTEAFF. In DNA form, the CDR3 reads TGCGCCAGCAGTGAGACATTCGCTGGCACTGAAGCTTTCTTT.

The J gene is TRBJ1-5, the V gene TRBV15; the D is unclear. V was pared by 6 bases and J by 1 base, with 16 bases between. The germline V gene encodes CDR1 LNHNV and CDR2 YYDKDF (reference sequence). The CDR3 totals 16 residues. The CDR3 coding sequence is TGTGCCACCAGTAGCGCCGGAGGCCTCAGCAATCAGCCCCAGCATTTT. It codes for CATSSAGGLSNQPQHF.

The CDR3, as DNA: TGTGCCATCAGTGAGTCGATGTCTAGCGGGCCATACAATGAGCAGTTCTTC. Translating it yields CAISESMSSGPYNEQFF. V is TRBV10-3 and J is TRBJ2-1; 8 nucleotides align to TRBD2. The CDR3 length is 17 residues. The germline V gene encodes CDR1 ENHRY and CDR2 SYGVKD. V was clipped by 0 bases and J by 4 bases; unmatched bases: 8.

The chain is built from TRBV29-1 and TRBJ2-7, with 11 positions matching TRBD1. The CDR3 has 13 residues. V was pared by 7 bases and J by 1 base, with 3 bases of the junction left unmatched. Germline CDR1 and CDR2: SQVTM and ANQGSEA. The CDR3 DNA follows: TGCAGCGCCGGGACAGGGGGATCCTACGAGCAGTACTTC. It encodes CSAGTGGSYEQYF.

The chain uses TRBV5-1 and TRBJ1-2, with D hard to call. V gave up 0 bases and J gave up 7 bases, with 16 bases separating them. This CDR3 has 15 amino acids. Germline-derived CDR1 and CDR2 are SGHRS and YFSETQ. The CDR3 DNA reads TGCGCCAGCAGCTTGGAGGCAGCCGCTTTTGGTGGCTACACCTTC. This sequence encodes CASSLEAAAFGGYTF.

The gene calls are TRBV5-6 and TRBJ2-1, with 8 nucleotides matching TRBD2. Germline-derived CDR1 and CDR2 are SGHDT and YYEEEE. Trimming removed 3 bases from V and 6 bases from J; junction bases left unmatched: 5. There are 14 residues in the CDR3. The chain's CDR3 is CASSSWTSFNEQFF. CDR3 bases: TGTGCCAGCAGCTCCTGGACTAGCTTCAATGAGCAGTTCTTC.

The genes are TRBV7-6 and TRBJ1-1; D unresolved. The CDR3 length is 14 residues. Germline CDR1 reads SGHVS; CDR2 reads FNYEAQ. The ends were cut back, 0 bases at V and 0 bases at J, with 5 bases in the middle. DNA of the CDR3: TGTGCCAGCAGCTTAGCGGAAATGAACACTGAAGCTTTCTTT. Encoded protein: CASSLAEMNTEAFF.

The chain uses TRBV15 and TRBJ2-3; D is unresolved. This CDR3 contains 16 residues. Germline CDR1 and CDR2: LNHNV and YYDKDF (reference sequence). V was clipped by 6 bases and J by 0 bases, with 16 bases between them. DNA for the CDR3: TGTGCCACCAGAACCTTAGCAGATACTAGCACAGATACGCAGTATTTT. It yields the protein CATRTLADTSTDTQYF.

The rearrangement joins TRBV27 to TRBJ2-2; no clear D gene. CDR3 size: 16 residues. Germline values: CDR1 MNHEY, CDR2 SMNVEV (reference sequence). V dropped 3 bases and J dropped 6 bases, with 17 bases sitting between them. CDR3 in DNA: TGTGCCAGCAGTTTCGTACACCCCCTTGGATCCGGGGAGCTGTTTTTT. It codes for CASSFVHPLGSGELFF.

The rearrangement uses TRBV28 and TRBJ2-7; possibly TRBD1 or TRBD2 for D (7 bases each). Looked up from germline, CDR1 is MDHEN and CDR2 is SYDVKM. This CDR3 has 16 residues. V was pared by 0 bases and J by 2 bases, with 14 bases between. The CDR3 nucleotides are TGTGCCAGCAGTTTATGGGCCAGGGGGGGAACCTACGAGCAGTACTTC. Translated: CASSLWARGGTYEQYF. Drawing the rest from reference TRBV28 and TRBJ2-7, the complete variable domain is DVKVTQSSRYLVKRTGEKVFLECVQDMDHENMFWYRQDPGLGLRLIYFSYDVKMKEKGDIPEGYSVSREKKERFSLILESASTNQTSMYLCASSLWARGGTYEQYFGPGTRLTVT.

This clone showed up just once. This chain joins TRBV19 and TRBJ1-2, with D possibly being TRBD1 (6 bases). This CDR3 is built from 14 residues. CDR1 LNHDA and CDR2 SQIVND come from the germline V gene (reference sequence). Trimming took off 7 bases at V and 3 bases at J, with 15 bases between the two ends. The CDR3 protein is CASNPVGADYGYTF. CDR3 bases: TGTGCCAGTAACCCCGTGGGGGCGGACTATGGCTACACCTTC.

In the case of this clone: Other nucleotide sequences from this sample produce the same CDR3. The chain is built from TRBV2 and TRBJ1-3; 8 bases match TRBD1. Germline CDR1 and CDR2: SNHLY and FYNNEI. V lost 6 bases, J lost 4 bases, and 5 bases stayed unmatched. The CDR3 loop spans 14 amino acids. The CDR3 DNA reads TGTGCCAGCAGCTGGACAGGGTCCGGAAACACCATATATTTT. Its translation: CASSWTGSGNTIYF.

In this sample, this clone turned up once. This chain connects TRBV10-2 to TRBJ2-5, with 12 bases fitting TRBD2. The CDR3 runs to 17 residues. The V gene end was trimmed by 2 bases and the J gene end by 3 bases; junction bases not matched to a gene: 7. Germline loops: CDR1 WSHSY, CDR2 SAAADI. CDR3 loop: CASSETRTSGAKETQYF. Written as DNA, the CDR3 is TGCGCCAGCAGTGAGACCCGGACTAGCGGGGCTAAAGAGACCCAGTACTTC.

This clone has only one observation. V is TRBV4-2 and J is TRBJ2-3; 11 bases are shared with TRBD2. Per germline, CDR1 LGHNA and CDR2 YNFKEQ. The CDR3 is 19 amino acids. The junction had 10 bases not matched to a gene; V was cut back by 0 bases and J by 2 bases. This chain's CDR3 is CASSQDPSPLAGATDTQYF. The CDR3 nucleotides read TGTGCCAGCAGCCAAGATCCCAGCCCACTAGCGGGAGCCACAGATACGCAGTATTTT.

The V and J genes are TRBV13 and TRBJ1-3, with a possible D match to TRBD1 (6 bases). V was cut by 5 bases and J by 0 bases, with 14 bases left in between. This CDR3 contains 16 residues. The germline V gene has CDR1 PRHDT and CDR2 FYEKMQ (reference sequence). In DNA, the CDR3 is TGTGCCAGCAGCCAGGGGCCCGACAGCTCTGGAAACACCATATATTTT. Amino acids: CASSQGPDSSGNTIYF.

The CDR3 here is CASSQEPGLPYEQYF. Written as DNA, the CDR3 is TGTGCCAGCAGCCAAGAACCGGGACTCCCCTACGAGCAGTACTTC. The rearrangement joins TRBV4-2 to TRBJ2-7; D may be TRBD2 (6 bases). V lost 0 bases to trimming and J lost 2 bases, with 11 bases between them. This CDR3 region has 15 residues. Germline assignment: CDR1 LGHNA and CDR2 YNFKEQ.

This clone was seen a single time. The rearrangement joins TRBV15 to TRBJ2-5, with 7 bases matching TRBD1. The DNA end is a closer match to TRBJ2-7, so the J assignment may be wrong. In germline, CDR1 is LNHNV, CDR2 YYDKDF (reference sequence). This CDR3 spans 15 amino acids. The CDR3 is CATSRADGQAYEQYF. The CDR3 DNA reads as TGTGCCACCAGCAGGGCGGACGGACAGGCCTACGAGCAGTACTTC.

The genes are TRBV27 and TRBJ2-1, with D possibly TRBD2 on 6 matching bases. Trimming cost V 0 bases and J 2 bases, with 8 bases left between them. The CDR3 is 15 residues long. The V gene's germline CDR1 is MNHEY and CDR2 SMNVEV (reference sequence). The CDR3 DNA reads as TGTGCCAGCAGTTTATCTCCGGGGGCCTACAATGAGCAGTTCTTC. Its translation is CASSLSPGAYNEQFF.

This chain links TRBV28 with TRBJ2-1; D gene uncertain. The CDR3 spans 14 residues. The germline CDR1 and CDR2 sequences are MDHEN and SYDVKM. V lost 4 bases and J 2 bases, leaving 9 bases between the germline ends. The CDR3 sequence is CASSSGYTYNEQFF. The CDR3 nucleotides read TGTGCCAGCAGTTCCGGGTACACCTACAATGAGCAGTTCTTC.

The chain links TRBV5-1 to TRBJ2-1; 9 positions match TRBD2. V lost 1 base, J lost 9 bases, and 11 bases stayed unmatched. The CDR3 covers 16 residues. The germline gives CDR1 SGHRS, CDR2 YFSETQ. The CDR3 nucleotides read TGCGCCAGCAGCTTGCTCACTGGCGGGAGGGCCGGTGAGCAGTTCTTC. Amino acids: CASSLLTGGRAGEQFF.

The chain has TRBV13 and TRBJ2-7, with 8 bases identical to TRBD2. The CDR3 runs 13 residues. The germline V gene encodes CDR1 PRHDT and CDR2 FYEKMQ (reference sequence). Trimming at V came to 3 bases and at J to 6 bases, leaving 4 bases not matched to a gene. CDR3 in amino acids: CASSFERELEQYF. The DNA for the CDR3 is TGTGCCAGCAGCTTTGAGCGGGAGCTCGAGCAGTACTTC.

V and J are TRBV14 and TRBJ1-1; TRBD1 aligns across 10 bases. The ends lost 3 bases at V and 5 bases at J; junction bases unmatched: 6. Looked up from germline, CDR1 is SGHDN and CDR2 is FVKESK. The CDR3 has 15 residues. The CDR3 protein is CASSQDWTGGTEAFF. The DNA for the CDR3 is TGTGCCAGCAGCCAGGATTGGACAGGGGGAACTGAAGCTTTCTTT.

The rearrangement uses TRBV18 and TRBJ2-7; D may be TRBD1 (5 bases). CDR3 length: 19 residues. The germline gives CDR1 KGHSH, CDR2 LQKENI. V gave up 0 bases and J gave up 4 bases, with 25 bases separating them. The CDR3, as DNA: TGTGCCAGCTCACCACCAAATCCCCCATCGGCAGGGAAGGTTTACGAGCAGTACTTC. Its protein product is CASSPPNPPSAGKVYEQYF.

In DNA, the CDR3 is TGTGCCAGCAGCGAGGGGACACGACCCACAGATACGCAGTATTTT. Amino acid sequence: CASSEGTRPTDTQYF. The rearrangement links TRBV28 to TRBJ2-3; possible D gene TRBD1, 6 bases. The CDR3 sequence is 15 residues long. V lost 6 bases, J lost 2 bases, and 15 bases lay in between. The germline gives CDR1 MDHEN, CDR2 SYDVKM.

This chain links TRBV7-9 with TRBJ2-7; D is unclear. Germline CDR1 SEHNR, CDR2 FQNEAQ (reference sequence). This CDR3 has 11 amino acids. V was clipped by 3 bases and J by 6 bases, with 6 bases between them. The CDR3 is CASSLLLEQYF. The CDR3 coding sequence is TGTGCCAGCAGCTTGCTCCTCGAGCAGTACTTC.

The CDR3 region is CASRRENTGELFF. In DNA, the CDR3 is TGTGCCAGTAGGCGGGAGAACACCGGGGAGCTGTTTTTT. The chain joins TRBV19 to TRBJ2-2, with a weak D call TRBD2 (6 bases). CDR1 is LNHDA, CDR2 SQIVND, per germline (reference sequence). The CDR3 contains 13 residues. V was clipped by 6 bases and J by 1 base, with 6 bases between them. The full variable domain, with the rest looked up from reference TRBV19 and TRBJ2-2, is DGGITQSPKYLFRKEGQNVTLSCEQNLNHDAMYWYRQDPGQGLRLIYYSQIVNDFQKGDIAEGYSVSREKKESFPLTVTSAQKNPTAFYLCASRRENTGELFFGEGSRLTVL.

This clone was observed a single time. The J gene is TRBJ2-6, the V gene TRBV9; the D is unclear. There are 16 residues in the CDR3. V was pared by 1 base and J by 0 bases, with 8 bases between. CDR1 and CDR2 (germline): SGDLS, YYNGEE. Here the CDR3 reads CASSVSSFSGANVLTF. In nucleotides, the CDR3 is TGTGCCAGCAGCGTAAGTTCCTTCTCTGGGGCCAACGTCCTGACTTTC.